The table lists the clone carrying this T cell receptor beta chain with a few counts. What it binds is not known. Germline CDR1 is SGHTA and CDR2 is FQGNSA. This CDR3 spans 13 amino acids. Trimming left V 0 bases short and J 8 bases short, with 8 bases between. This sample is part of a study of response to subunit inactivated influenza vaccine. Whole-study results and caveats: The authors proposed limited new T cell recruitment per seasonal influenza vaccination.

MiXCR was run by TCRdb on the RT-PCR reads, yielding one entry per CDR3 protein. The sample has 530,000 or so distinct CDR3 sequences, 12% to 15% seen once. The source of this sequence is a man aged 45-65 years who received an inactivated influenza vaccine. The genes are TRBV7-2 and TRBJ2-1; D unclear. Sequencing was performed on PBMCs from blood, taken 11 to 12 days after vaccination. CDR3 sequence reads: CASSLAGLDEQFF. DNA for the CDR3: TGTGCCAGCAGCTTAGCGGGGTTGGATGAGCAGTTCTTC.